This T cell receptor beta chain emerged from a study of technical replicates of blood from several donors. The method was immunoSEQ multiplex PCR; TCRdb's version includes in-frame clones alone and lacks a portion of them. The sample consists of 98,000 or so clones, more than 90% of them appearing once. Looked up from germline, CDR1 is SGHRS and CDR2 is YFSETQ. Trimming at V came to 4 bases and at J to 3 bases, leaving 9 bases not matched to a gene. CDR3 size: 16 residues. This chain links TRBV5-1 with TRBJ2-1; 8 bases map to TRBD2. Sequencing used T cells isolated from PBMCs. The clonotype comes from a human donor in good health. DNA for the CDR3: TGCGCCAGCAGCCTACCCAGCGGGAGCCTCTACAATGAGCAGTTCTTC. This gives the protein CASSLPSGSLYNEQFF.